This TCR beta chain was identified in a study of Ad26.COV2.S vaccination and SARS-CoV-2 variants. About the research overall: Intramuscularly, Ad26.COV2.S was given either once or twice, 56 days apart.

Treatment in this sample: about 20 received Ad26.COV2.S at low or high dose, single or two shots; 5 received placebo; per-sample allocation not given. The samples date from day 63 after the first vaccine or placebo injection. Germline CDR1 LGHNA, CDR2 YNFKEQ. After removal of 0 bases from V and 3 bases from J, the junction contained 8 bases not matched to a gene. This CDR3 has 16 amino acids. This table comes from immunoSEQ multiplex PCR, and its TCRdb copy is limited to in-frame clones, with some not included. The sample lists hundreds of thousands of clones, roughly 90% occurring once. The chain uses TRBV4-2 and TRBJ2-7, with 7 bases fitting TRBD1. This sample comprised peripheral blood, obtained in a trial of Ad26.COV2.S vaccine versus placebo. This TCR came from a person between 18 and 65 years old who received the Ad26.COV2.S COVID-19 vaccine or a placebo. CDR3 in amino acids: CASSQDPRDRVYEQYF. In DNA form, the CDR3 reads TGTGCCAGCAGCCAAGACCCCCGGGACAGAGTCTACGAGCAGTACTTC.